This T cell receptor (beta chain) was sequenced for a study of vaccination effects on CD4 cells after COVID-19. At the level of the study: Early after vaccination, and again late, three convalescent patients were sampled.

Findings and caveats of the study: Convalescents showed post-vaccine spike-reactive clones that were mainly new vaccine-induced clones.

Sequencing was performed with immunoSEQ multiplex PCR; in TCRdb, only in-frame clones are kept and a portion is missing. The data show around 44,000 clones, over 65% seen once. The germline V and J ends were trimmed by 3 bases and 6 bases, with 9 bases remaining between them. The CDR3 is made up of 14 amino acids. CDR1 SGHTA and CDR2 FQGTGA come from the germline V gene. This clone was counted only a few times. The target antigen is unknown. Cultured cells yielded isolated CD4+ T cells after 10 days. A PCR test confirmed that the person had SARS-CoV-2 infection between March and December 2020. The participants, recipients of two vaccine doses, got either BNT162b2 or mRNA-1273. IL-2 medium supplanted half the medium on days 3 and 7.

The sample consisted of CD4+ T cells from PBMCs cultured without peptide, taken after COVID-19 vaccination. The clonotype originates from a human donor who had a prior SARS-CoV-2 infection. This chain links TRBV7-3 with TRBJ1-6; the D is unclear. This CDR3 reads CASSFRGGNSPLHF. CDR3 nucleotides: TGTGCCAGCAGCTTCCGGGGAGGTAATTCACCCCTCCACTTT. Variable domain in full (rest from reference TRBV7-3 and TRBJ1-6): GAGVSQTPSNKVTEKGKYVELRCDPISGHTALYWYRQSLGQGPEFLIYFQGTGAADDSGLPNDRFFAVRPEGSVSTLKIQRTERGDSAVYLCASSFRGGNSPLHFGNGTRLTVT.